The 28 T cell receptor beta chains given below trace back to one sample, sequenced in a study of shared clonotypes between healthy human individuals. Sequencing was performed with immunoSEQ multiplex PCR; in TCRdb, only in-frame clones are kept and a portion is missing. The table includes about 110,000 clones, 68% detected once. Input material: memory CD8+ T cells sorted from blood. Subset: CD45RO+ cells pooled with CCR7-negative TemRA cells. These receptors were obtained from a woman in her twenties or thirties in good health.

The chain links TRBV11-2 to TRBJ2-7; TRBD1 or TRBD2 may be the D gene (5 bases each). CDR1 SGHAT and CDR2 FQNNGV come from the germline V gene. Trimming took off 3 bases at V and 3 bases at J, with 12 bases between the two ends. This CDR3 is 14 amino acids long. Written as DNA, the CDR3 is TGTGCCAGCAGCTTGGGTTGGGGGAGCTACGAGCAGTACTTC. This gives the protein CASSLGWGSYEQYF.

J is TRBJ1-4 and V is TRBV4-1; D remains unclear. CDR3 length: 16 amino acids. Trimming cost V 1 base and J 8 bases, with 17 bases left between them. Per germline, CDR1 MGHRA and CDR2 YSYEKL. This CDR3 reads CASSQVDMGFGEKLFF. The CDR3 coding sequence is TGCGCCAGCAGCCAAGTTGACATGGGATTTGGGGAAAAACTGTTTTTT.

This clone was recorded many times. The chain couples TRBV29-1 to TRBJ2-7; D possibly corresponds to TRBD2 (6 bases). V dropped 6 bases and J dropped 1 base, with 22 bases sitting between them. Germline V gives CDR1 SQVTM, CDR2 ANQGSEA. CDR3 size: 16 residues. The CDR3 spells CSVDREGSGSSYEQYF. In DNA, the CDR3 is TGCAGCGTCGACCGTGAAGGTAGCGGATCGTCCTACGAGCAGTACTTC.

This clone appeared a few times. The V gene is TRBV30, the J gene TRBJ1-5; weak D call: TRBD1 (5 bases). Germline V CDR1 and CDR2: GTSNPN, SVGIG (reference sequence). The V gene lost 0 bases and the J gene lost 6 bases, with 9 bases spanning the gap. The CDR3 length is 13 residues. The CDR3 bases are TGTGCCTGGAGTGTAGGGGAAAGTCAGCCCCAGCATTTT. It yields the protein CAWSVGESQPQHF. Looking up the rest from reference TRBV30 and TRBJ1-5 gives the full variable domain: SQTIHQWPATLVQPVGSPLSLECTVEGTSNPNLYWYRQAAGRGLQLLFYSVGIGQISSEVPQNLSASRPQDRQFILSSKKLLLSDSGFYLCAWSVGESQPQHFGDGTRLSIL.

The chain recombines TRBV2 with TRBJ1-2; maybe TRBD1 (5 bases). The CDR3 contains 12 residues. V lost 3 bases, J lost 4 bases, and 6 bases lay in between. In germline, CDR1 is SNHLY, CDR2 FYNNEI. CDR3 sequence reads: CASSDGGYGYTF. CDR3 sequence (DNA): TGTGCCAGCAGTGATGGGGGCTATGGCTACACCTTC.

The chain carries TRBV10-3 and TRBJ2-7; a possible D gene is TRBD2 (6 bases). The germline CDR1 and CDR2 sequences are ENHRY and SYGVKD. The CDR3 has 13 amino acids. The V end was cut by 7 bases, the J end by 5 bases, with 15 bases between. This chain's CDR3 is CAITQGLANEQYF. The CDR3, as DNA: TGTGCCATCACCCAGGGACTTGCCAACGAGCAGTACTTC.

This clone showed up just a few times. The V gene is TRBV6-4, the J gene TRBJ2-1, with 13 positions matching TRBD2. CDR1 and CDR2 from the germline V gene are MRHNA and SNTAGT. This CDR3 spans 16 amino acids. Trimming at V came to 6 bases and at J to 4 bases, leaving 6 bases not matched to a gene. The CDR3 DNA is TGTGCCAGCAGCGCGACTAGCGGGGGGATTTACAATGAGCAGTTCTTC. This codes for CASSATSGGIYNEQFF.

V gene TRBV7-3 combines with J gene TRBJ2-7; 8 bases are shared with TRBD1. The CDR3 is 15 amino acids. J was trimmed by 2 bases and V by 6 bases; bases with no gene match: 9. Per germline, CDR1 SGHTA and CDR2 FQGTGA. Written as DNA, the CDR3 is TGTGCCAGCAGATTGACAGGGGAATCACCCTACGAGCAGTACTTC. Encoded protein: CASRLTGESPYEQYF.

V gene TRBV4-1 combines with J gene TRBJ2-2; D possibly uses TRBD1 or TRBD2 (5 bases each). Germline values: CDR1 MGHRA, CDR2 YSYEKL. This CDR3 comprises 15 residues. The V end lost 0 bases, the J end lost 6 bases, and 11 bases lay between the germline ends. CDR3 residues: CASSQDPGRSGELFF. The DNA for the CDR3 is TGCGCCAGCAGCCAAGATCCGGGACGTTCCGGGGAGCTGTTTTTT.

The chain uses TRBV7-2 and TRBJ1-2; 12 nucleotides agree with TRBD1. With 1 base clipped from V and 2 bases from J, the junction kept 2 bases outside the gene matches. CDR1 is SGHTA and CDR2 is FQGNSA in the germline V gene. The CDR3 runs 16 residues. The CDR3: CASSLGGTGGNYGYTF. Here the CDR3 DNA reads TGTGCCAGCAGCTTAGGTGGGACAGGGGGCAACTATGGCTACACCTTC.

This clone was counted ten times or more. The chain joins TRBV28 to TRBJ2-3, with D tentatively TRBD1 or TRBD2 (6 bases each). Trimming shortened V by 6 bases and J by 3 bases, and 16 bases separated the two germline ends. Germline V gene sequence: CDR1 MDHEN, CDR2 SYDVKM. This CDR3 is 15 amino acids long. The CDR3 DNA sequence: TGTGCCAGCAGGTCGGGGGCGCAGGAAACAGATACGCAGTATTTT. It yields the protein CASRSGAQETDTQYF. The whole variable domain, remainder taken from reference TRBV28 and TRBJ2-3, is DVKVTQSSRYLVKRTGEKVFLECVQDMDHENMFWYRQDPGLGLRLIYFSYDVKMKEKGDIPEGYSVSREKKERFSLILESASTNQTSMYLCASRSGAQETDTQYFGPGTRLTVL.

The rearrangement uses TRBV19 and TRBJ1-5; the D is unclear. The germline V gene has CDR1 LNHDA and CDR2 SQIVND (reference sequence). This CDR3 spans 15 amino acids. V was cut by 3 bases and J by 2 bases, with 11 bases left in between. The CDR3 bases are TGTGCCAGTAGTATCTTAGCAGGATGCAATCAGCCCCAGCATTTT. The encoded protein is CASSILAGCNQPQHF.

The rearrangement uses TRBV27 and TRBJ2-3; D is unclear. Deletions cut 2 bases from V and 0 bases from J, with 6 bases between. The CDR3 sequence is 14 residues long. Per germline, CDR1 MNHEY and CDR2 SMNVEV (reference sequence). CDR3 bases: TGTGCCAGCAGTTTAGTAGGAAGCACAGATACGCAGTATTTT. Its protein product is CASSLVGSTDTQYF.

CDR3 DNA sequence: TGTGCCAGCAGCGGACTGGGACAGCGGAATCAGCCCCAGCATTTT. Protein sequence: CASSGLGQRNQPQHF. This chain links TRBV5-8 with TRBJ1-5, with TRBD1 identical over 7 bases. Germline V gene data show CDR1 as SGHTS and CDR2 as YDEGEE. The CDR3 is 15 amino acids. The V and J ends lost 4 bases and 4 bases, in that order; junction bases with no gene match: 8.

The chain combines TRBV27 with TRBJ1-2; maybe TRBD1 (5 bases). Looked up from germline, CDR1 is MNHEY and CDR2 is SMNVEV (reference sequence). The CDR3 sequence is 14 residues long. The germline V and J ends were trimmed by 3 bases and 4 bases, with 12 bases remaining between them. For the CDR3, the DNA is TGTGCCAGCAGTTTGAATGGGGACGCCTATGGCTACACCTTC. Residues: CASSLNGDAYGYTF.

V and J are TRBV11-2 and TRBJ2-7; D is perhaps TRBD2 (6 bases). The CDR3 consists of 16 residues. The V end lost 4 bases, the J end lost 2 bases, and 18 bases lay between the germline ends. The germline gives CDR1 SGHAT, CDR2 FQNNGV. CDR3 region: CASSYGTAGPTYEQYF. CDR3 sequence (DNA): TGTGCCAGCAGCTACGGGACGGCGGGACCTACCTACGAGCAGTACTTC.

The chain couples TRBV19 to TRBJ2-7; D is unclear. With 3 bases removed from V and 2 bases from J, the gap between germline ends came to 14 bases. The CDR3 runs to 15 residues. CDR1 and CDR2 (germline): LNHDA, SQIVND (reference sequence). In nucleotides, the CDR3 is TGTGCCAGTAGTATTCAGGTGGGAAGGCCCTACGAGCAGTACTTC. This gives the protein CASSIQVGRPYEQYF. Filled out from reference TRBV19 and TRBJ2-7, the complete variable domain reads DGGITQSPKYLFRKEGQNVTLSCEQNLNHDAMYWYRQDPGQGLRLIYYSQIVNDFQKGDIAEGYSVSREKKESFPLTVTSAQKNPTAFYLCASSIQVGRPYEQYFGPGTRLTVT.

This clone was seen only a few times. The chain is built from TRBV2 and TRBJ2-2, with D unclear. Trimming pared 4 bases from V and 5 bases from J, leaving 11 bases between. The CDR3 covers 14 residues. In germline, CDR1 is SNHLY, CDR2 FYNNEI. The CDR3 region is CASSVWASTGELFF. For the CDR3, the DNA is TGTGCCAGCAGTGTTTGGGCGTCTACCGGGGAGCTGTTTTTT. Filled out from reference TRBV2 and TRBJ2-2, the complete variable domain reads EPEVTQTPSHQVTQMGQEVILRCVPISNHLYFYWYRQILGQKVEFLVSFYNNEISEKSEIFDDQFSVERPDGSNFTLKIRSTKLEDSAMYFCASSVWASTGELFFGEGSRLTVL.

The chain carries TRBV19 and TRBJ1-4; D is ambiguous. CDR1 is LNHDA, CDR2 SQIVND, per germline (reference sequence). V gave up 5 bases and J gave up 2 bases, with 9 bases separating them. This CDR3 is 14 amino acids long. CDR3 nucleotides: TGTGCCAGTAGTGAGGGCGTGACTAATGAAAAACTGTTTTTT. It specifies CASSEGVTNEKLFF.

The chain has TRBV5-4 and TRBJ1-1; no clear D. This CDR3 has 11 amino acids. The ends were cut back, 1 base at V and 7 bases at J, with 5 bases in the middle. Germline CDR1 SGHNT, CDR2 YYREEE (reference sequence). The CDR3 region is CASSLLNEAFF. CDR3 nucleotide sequence: TGTGCCAGCAGCTTGTTGAATGAAGCTTTCTTT.

The chain joins TRBV2 to TRBJ2-1, with TRBD1 matching over 8 bases. From germline, CDR1 is SNHLY and CDR2 FYNNEI. The CDR3 spans 13 residues. Germline trimming cut 7 bases from V and 6 bases from J; bases unmatched to any gene: 5. DNA of the CDR3: TGTGCCAGCAAGACAACAGGGGGCAATGAGCAGTTCTTC. This translates into CASKTTGGNEQFF.

This chain uses TRBV11-3 with TRBJ1-1; no firm D call. V was shortened by 2 bases and J by 10 bases, with 11 bases between the two germline ends. CDR1 and CDR2 (germline): SGHNT, YENEEA. CDR3 length: 12 residues. The CDR3: CASSLIPGIAFF. CDR3 coding DNA: TGTGCCAGCAGCTTAATTCCCGGCATAGCTTTCTTT.

In this sample, this clone turned up a few times. This chain uses TRBV6-4 with TRBJ2-3; TRBD2 agrees at 8 bases. Germline V gene lookup returns CDR1 MRHNA and CDR2 SNTAGT. V gave up 3 bases and J gave up 3 bases; unmatched junction bases: 5. The CDR3 has 15 amino acids. The CDR3: CASSESLAETDTQYF. CDR3 sequence (DNA): TGTGCCAGCAGTGAGTCACTAGCGGAGACAGATACGCAGTATTTT.

In this sample, this clone turned up a few times. The DNA for the CDR3 is TGTGCCACAGTGGGGCTAGCGGGTGTCATGTACGAGCAGTACTTC. This gives the protein CATVGLAGVMYEQYF. The chain has TRBV28 and TRBJ2-7; 8 nucleotides agree with TRBD2. The CDR3 loop spans 15 amino acids. Losses at the gene ends were 10 bases for V and 4 bases for J; bases not matched to a gene: 15. The germline V gene encodes CDR1 MDHEN and CDR2 SYDVKM.

V is TRBV11-2 and J is TRBJ2-7; 8 bases match TRBD2. The CDR3 consists of 16 residues. Losses at the gene ends were 5 bases for V and 3 bases for J; bases not matched to a gene: 12. CDR1 and CDR2 from the germline V gene are SGHAT and FQNNGV. CDR3 nucleotides: TGTGCCAGCAGCAGGTCACCCGGGACTAGAGACTACGAGCAGTACTTC. Protein: CASSRSPGTRDYEQYF.

V and J are TRBV12-5 and TRBJ1-1; 12 positions agree with TRBD1. CDR1 is LGHNT and CDR2 is FRNRAP in the germline V gene. With V trimmed by 5 bases and J by 1 base, 5 bases remained unmatched. This CDR3 comprises 16 residues. The CDR3 sequence is CASGPGQGASNTEAFF. CDR3 nucleotide sequence: TGTGCTAGTGGTCCGGGACAGGGGGCATCGAACACTGAAGCTTTCTTT.

This chain links TRBV5-3 with TRBJ2-7; 9 nucleotides align to TRBD2. TRBV5-3 qualifies as an ORF whose function is uncertain. The CDR3 runs to 19 residues. V trimming: 0 bases; J trimming: 1 base; junction bases outside the gene matches: 14. CDR3 residues: CARSLAGIIGSGRSYEQYF. The CDR3 DNA is TGTGCCAGAAGCTTGGCCGGCATCATCGGTAGCGGGAGATCCTACGAGCAGTACTTC.

This clone has at least ten counts. The chain employs TRBV7-9 and TRBJ2-7, with 8 bases lining up with TRBD2. Germline V gives CDR1 SEHNR, CDR2 FQNEAQ (reference sequence). Losses at the gene ends were 3 bases for V and 4 bases for J; bases not matched to a gene: 5. The CDR3 length is 14 residues. As DNA, the CDR3 is TGTGCCAGCAGCTTTTCGGGAGGGCTGTACGAGCAGTACTTC. It translates to CASSFSGGLYEQYF.